A selection of T cell receptor beta chains follows, all from one sample in a study of blood T cell repertoires in COVID-19. Clones were read by immunoSEQ multiplex PCR, and TCRdb kept only the in-frame ones, dropping some. The sample includes 200,000 to 250,000 clones, 85% to 90% seen only once; the top ten take roughly 3%. Sequencing was carried out using peripheral blood. These receptors were obtained from a young man with COVID-19, enrolled during active disease. The CDR3 runs from the conserved cysteine through the conserved F or W. D genes are given only for firm matches. Size is stated for part of the rows, as once, few or many counts, or as a class when the clone is expanded.

>.|TRBJ1-3|TRBV5-5|.
TGTGCCAGCAGTCTAGCTTCGGGGGACACCATATATTTT
CASSLASGDTIYF
>TRBD1|TRBJ2-1|TRBV3-1/TRBV3-2|.
TGTGCCAGCAGCCAAGGTGGTACAGGGGTATACAATGAGCAGTTCTTC
CASSQGGTGVYNEQFF
>.|TRBJ2-7|TRBV30|.
TGTGCCTGGAGTGTAACAGGAGCTTACGAGCAGTACTTC
CAWSVTGAYEQYF
>TRBD1|TRBJ2-1|TRBV28|few
TGTGCCAGCACTCTAGGGACAGGCGGCCACAATGAGCAGTTCTTC
CASTLGTGGHNEQFF
>.|TRBJ1-3|TRBV6-5|.
TGTGCCAGCAGTTACGCGGCGGTGAGCTCTGGAAACACCATATATTTT
CASSYAAVSSGNTIYF
>TRBD1|TRBJ2-7|TRBV6-5|once
TGTGCCAGCAGTTACTCCGGGACAGGGTTTTACGAGCAGTACTTC
CASSYSGTGFYEQYF
>.|TRBJ2-7|TRBV3-1/TRBV3-2|.
TGTGCCAGCAGCCCAGCGGCGACTAGTAACTACGAGCAGTACTTC
CASSPAATSNYEQYF
>.|TRBJ2-7|TRBV18|.
TGTGCCAGCTCACCCTCGACAGGATCCCCCTACGAGCAGTACTTC
CASSPSTGSPYEQYF
>.|TRBJ1-4|TRBV11-2|.
TGTGCCAGCAGCTTACGCGGACAGCCAACTAATGAAAAACTGTTTTTT
CASSLRGQPTNEKLFF
>.|TRBJ1-1|TRBV5-5|.
TGTGCCAGCACCCTTTTGGGGGCCACTGAAGCTTTCTTT
CASTLLGATEAFF
>TRBD1|TRBJ2-7|TRBV19|.
TGTGCCAGTAGTATTGGGGCAGGGGGACACTACGAGCAGTACTTC
CASSIGAGGHYEQYF
>TRBD1|TRBJ2-2|TRBV11-2|.
TGTGCCAGCACCTCGGAGCAGGGGGCTAGAACCGGGGAGCTGTTTTTT
CASTSEQGARTGELFF
>TRBD1|TRBJ1-4|TRBV5-1|.
TGCGCCAGCAGCTTTTATGGACAGGGGTATGAAAAACTGTTTTTT
CASSFYGQGYEKLFF
>.|TRBJ2-2|TRBV29-1|once
TGCAGCGCCCAGGGGAACACCGGGGAGCTGTTTTTT
CSAQGNTGELFF
>.|TRBJ1-1|TRBV7-9|.
TGTGCCAGCAGCTTAGCCAGGGATTGGACTGAAGCTTTCTTT
CASSLARDWTEAFF
>.|TRBJ1-5|TRBV18|.
TGTGCCAGCTCACCGGAAGGGATTCAGGGTCAGCCCCAGCATTTT
CASSPEGIQGQPQHF
>TRBD2|TRBJ2-3|TRBV6-2/TRBV6-3|.
TGTGCCAGCAGTAGGTCCCCACTAGCGGGCTCCTGGGGAGATACGCAGTATTTT
CASSRSPLAGSWGDTQYF
>.|TRBJ1-2|TRBV7-2|.
TGTGCCAGCAGCGTGTTGACCGGGTATGGCTACACCTTC
CASSVLTGYGYTF
>.|TRBJ1-1|TRBV30|.
TGTGCCTGGGGCTATGGGGGAGGCACTGAAGCTTTCTTT
CAWGYGGGTEAFF
>.|TRBJ1-4|TRBV28|.
TGTGCCAGCAGTTTGGCAGGCCCTAATGAAAAACTGTTTTTT
CASSLAGPNEKLFF
>TRBD1|TRBJ2-7|TRBV5-1|.
TGCGCCAGCAGCGAAACGCCGGGACAGACCTACGAGCAGTACTTC
CASSETPGQTYEQYF
>.|TRBJ2-1|TRBV5-8|.
TGTGCCAGCAGCCATTGGCGGGGTTCCTACAATGAGCAGTTCTTC
CASSHWRGSYNEQFF
>TRBD1|TRBJ2-7|TRBV6-5|.
TGTGCCAGCACCAGGACAGGGAGCTCCTACGAGCAGTACTTC
CASTRTGSSYEQYF
>.|TRBJ2-2|TRBV5-8|.
TGTGCCAGCAGCTTGTCCGGGACAACCAGCACCGGGGAGCTGTTTTTT
CASSLSGTTSTGELFF
>.|TRBJ2-3|TRBV5-4|.
TGTGCCAGCAGCTTCGGGACACCCCTTGTGGTGGCAGATACGCAGTATTTT
CASSFGTPLVVADTQYF
>.|TRBJ1-1|TRBV2|.
TGTGCCAGCAGTGAAACTGGGCAGATGAACACTGAAGCTTTCTTT
CASSETGQMNTEAFF
>.|TRBJ2-7|TRBV30|.
TGTGCCTGGAGCACAACAGGGTTCTACGAGCAGTACTTC
CAWSTTGFYEQYF
>TRBD1|TRBJ1-2|TRBV5-8|few
TGTGCCAGCAGCCATAACCCCGGGACAGCTAACTATGGCTACACCTTC
CASSHNPGTANYGYTF
>.|TRBJ2-1|TRBV7-3|.
TGTGCCAGCAGCCTTAGCGGAAACTCCTACAATGAGCAGTTCTTC
CASSLSGNSYNEQFF
>.|TRBJ2-3|TRBV28|.
TGTGCCAGCAGTCCGGGAGACCGCACAGATACGCAGTATTTT
CASSPGDRTDTQYF
>TRBD1|TRBJ1-2|TRBV24-1|few
TGTGCCACCAGTGCCGGACAGGGGAGTATGCGGGACTATGGCTACACCTTC
CATSAGQGSMRDYGYTF
>TRBD1|TRBJ1-6|TRBV6-2/TRBV6-3|.
TGTGCCAGCAGCCCGGACAGGGGTTCTTCACCCCTCCACTTT
CASSPDRGSSPLHF
>.|TRBJ2-3|TRBV30|.
TGTGCCTGGAGCGCCGGCGGGATGATCACAGATACGCAGTATTTT
CAWSAGGMITDTQYF
>.|TRBJ2-7|TRBV11-2|.
TGTGCCAGCAGCTTAGTTCAGGGGGAGCAGTACTTC
CASSLVQGEQYF
>TRBD2|TRBJ2-3|TRBV7-2|.
TGTGCCAGCAGCTCCTCTAGCGGGGGGGCCGAAGATACGCAGTATTTT
CASSSSSGGAEDTQYF
>.|TRBJ1-2|TRBV19|few
TGTGCCAGTAGTATCTCAGGGTTCTATGGCTACACCTTC
CASSISGFYGYTF
>TRBD2|TRBJ2-7|TRBV4-2|.
TGTGCCAGCAGCCGACAAAGCGGGGGGCCGTCCTACGAGCAGTACTTC
CASSRQSGGPSYEQYF
>.|TRBJ2-1|TRBV6-2/TRBV6-3|.
TGTGCCAGCAGTTATGGGACAAACTACAATGAGCAGTTCTTC
CASSYGTNYNEQFF
>TRBD2|TRBJ2-1|TRBV28|.
TGTGCCAGCATTCCAGGGGGGGCGGGACTAGCAAGTGAGCAGTTCTTC
CASIPGGAGLASEQFF
>TRBD2|TRBJ2-3|TRBV19|.
TGTGCCAGTAGTAAAAAGCTAGCGGGATCATTAAGCACAGATACGCAGTATTTT
CASSKKLAGSLSTDTQYF
>.|TRBJ2-3|TRBV6-4|.
TGTGCCAGCAGTGACTCTGGGGGGATCACAGATACGCAGTATTTT
CASSDSGGITDTQYF
>TRBD2|TRBJ2-7|TRBV4-1|.
TGCGCCAGCAGCCAGCCGGGACTAGCGAGTTTCTACGAGCAGTACTTC
CASSQPGLASFYEQYF
>TRBD1|TRBJ1-2|TRBV7-9|.
TGTGCCAGCAGCTTAGGGGGACAGGAGTTCTATGGCTACACCTTC
CASSLGGQEFYGYTF
>TRBD1|TRBJ2-7|TRBV7-6|.
TGTGCCAGCAGCTTAGAAGACAGGGTCTCCTACGAGCAGTACTTC
CASSLEDRVSYEQYF
>.|TRBJ1-2|TRBV5-4|.
TGTGCCAGCAGCTTGGTTGGGGAGTTAACCTATGGCTACACCTTC
CASSLVGELTYGYTF
>TRBD2|TRBJ2-3|TRBV25-1|.
TGTGCCAGCAGTGTAGCGGGTGGCCCCACAGATACGCAGTATTTT
CASSVAGGPTDTQYF
>.|TRBJ1-4|TRBV28|.
TGTGCCAGCAGTTCAGGACAGATTAATGAAAAACTGTTTTTT
CASSSGQINEKLFF
>.|TRBJ1-1|TRBV4-3|.
TGCGCCAGCAGCCAAGATGGGGCGGTCATGAACACTGAAGCTTTCTTT
CASSQDGAVMNTEAFF
>TRBD1|TRBJ2-5|TRBV5-5|.
TGTGCCAGCAGCCAGGGGGCGGAAGAGACCCAGTACTTC
CASSQGAEETQYF
>.|TRBJ1-6|TRBV4-3|.
TGCGCCAGCAGCCAAGATATGAGTAAATCACCCCTCCACTTT
CASSQDMSKSPLHF
>TRBD1|TRBJ1-1|TRBV14|.
TGTGCCAGCAGCCACAACAGGGGGATTAAGAACACTGAAGCTTTCTTT
CASSHNRGIKNTEAFF
>TRBD1|TRBJ1-4|TRBV6-5|.
TGTGCCAGCAGGAGGGGGCAGAATGAAAAACTGTTTTTT
CASRRGQNEKLFF